The rows below give T cell receptor beta chains drawn from one sample of a study of regulatory T cells in long-lasting Graves disease. TCRdb reprocessed the multiplex PCR reads via MiXCR and lists one record per CDR3 protein. The data show 500,000 to 700,000 distinct CDR3 sequences, about 32% seen once. The input for sequencing was peripheral blood mononuclear cells (PBMCs), taken when the disease was refractory, from a patient treated with antithyroid drugs. Receptors were obtained from a female donor with Graves disease. Each CDR3 is given with its conserved first and last residue. A D gene is named only where the DNA matches it firmly. The size of a clone is reported for some rows only, either as once, few or many, or as a class for expanded clones.

J gene | V gene | D gene | clone size | CDR3 protein | CDR3 DNA
TRBJ1-5 | TRBV6-5 | . | many | CASSYSNNQPQHF | TGTGCCAGCAGTTACTCAAACAATCAGCCCCAGCATTTT
TRBJ2-3 | TRBV6-8 | TRBD2 | . | CASSPLAGVRTDTQYF | TGTGCCAGCAGTCCTCTAGCGGGAGTGCGCACAGATACGCAGTATTTT
TRBJ2-7 | TRBV9 | . | . | CASSVGPPYEQYF | TGTGCCAGCAGCGTGGGACCGCCCTACGAGCAGTACTTC
TRBJ2-5 | TRBV9 | . | . | CASSPPGRGMEETQYF | TGTGCCAGCAGCCCCCCTGGGAGAGGGATGGAAGAGACCCAGTACTTC
TRBJ2-7 | TRBV12-5 | TRBD1 | many | CASGLPPGQGLSYEQYF | TGTGCTAGTGGTTTGCCACCAGGACAGGGGTTATCCTACGAGCAGTACTTC
TRBJ1-2 | TRBV7-2 | . | once | CASSPPFAASSGGYGYTF | TGTGCCAGCAGCCCGCCGTTTGCGGCGTCATCGGGCGGCTATGGCTACACCTTC
TRBJ2-3 | TRBV29-1 | . | . | CSVHRVACPDTQYF | TGCAGCGTCCACAGAGTAGCTTGCCCAGATACGCAGTATTTT
TRBJ2-5 | TRBV11-3 | . | few | CASSLGGTLGEETQYF | TGTGCCAGCAGCTTAGGGGGGACGCTAGGAGAAGAGACCCAGTACTTC
TRBJ2-3 | TRBV29-1 | . | . | CSVVGGAPSTDTQYF | TGCAGCGTTGTGGGGGGAGCCCCCAGCACAGATACGCAGTATTTT
TRBJ1-1 | TRBV7-9 | . | . | CASSLNLGMNTEAFF | TGTGCCAGCAGCTTAAACCTGGGGATGAACACTGAAGCTTTCTTT
TRBJ2-4 | TRBV7-9 | . | . | CASSSDRTSIQYF | TGTGCCAGCAGCTCCGACAGGACGAGCATTCAGTACTTC
TRBJ2-7 | TRBV7-9 | . | . | CASSRTTLEQYF | TGTGCCAGCAGCAGGACAACTCTGGAGCAGTACTTC
TRBJ1-1 | TRBV6-2/TRBV6-3 | . | . | CASSFSAMNTEAFF | TGTGCCAGCAGTTTCTCCGCAATGAACACTGAAGCTTTCTTT
TRBJ1-5 | TRBV2 | . | many | CASSSDTSNQPQHF | TGTGCCAGCAGTTCGGACACTAGCAATCAGCCCCAGCATTTT
TRBJ1-5 | TRBV28 | . | . | CASSTQTVGANQPQHF | TGTGCCAGCAGTACCCAGACAGTGGGTGCCAATCAGCCCCAGCATTTT
TRBJ2-7 | TRBV28 | TRBD2 | . | CASSYGAGETYEQYF | TGTGCCAGCAGTTACGGGGCGGGGGAGACCTACGAGCAGTACTTC
TRBJ1-1 | TRBV14 | . | . | CASSQEGTQAFF | TGTGCCAGCAGCCAAGAAGGGACTCAAGCTTTCTTT
TRBJ1-1 | TRBV6-2/TRBV6-3 | . | . | CASRARGGRNTEAFF | TGTGCCAGCAGGGCTCGTGGGGGGAGGAACACTGAAGCTTTCTTT
TRBJ1-2 | TRBV7-2 | TRBD1 | few | CASSLQPTGLEGYTF | TGTGCCAGCAGCTTACAACCGACAGGGCTGGAAGGCTACACCTTC
TRBJ2-2 | TRBV2 | . | few | CASTGGRVNTGELFF | TGTGCCAGCACCGGGGGCCGGGTAAACACCGGGGAGCTGTTTTTT
TRBJ1-2 | TRBV6-5 | . | many | CASSYGQASNYGYTF | TGTGCCAGCAGTTACGGCCAGGCTTCTAACTATGGCTACACCTTC
TRBJ1-1 | TRBV12-3/TRBV12-4 | . | . | CASSFWPLNTEAFF | TGTGCCAGCAGTTTTTGGCCCTTGAACACTGAAGCTTTCTTT
TRBJ2-7 | TRBV29-1 | . | . | CSVEESLGTYEQYF | TGCAGCGTTGAAGAGAGCCTGGGTACCTACGAGCAGTACTTC
TRBJ1-2 | TRBV20-1 | . | . | CSAGTGNYGYTF | TGCAGTGCCGGGACCGGTAACTATGGCTACACCTTC
TRBJ1-2 | TRBV27 | . | . | CASSLTVGDTMYGYTF | TGTGCCAGCAGTTTGACAGTCGGGGACACGATGTATGGCTACACCTTC
TRBJ2-5 | TRBV20-1 | TRBD2 | . | CSARPGEGETQYF | TGCAGTGCTAGGCCGGGGGAGGGGGAGACCCAGTACTTC
TRBJ2-2 | TRBV2 | TRBD1 | many | CASSGTGGSLHTGELFF | TGTGCCAGCAGTGGGACAGGGGGGTCTTTACACACCGGGGAGCTGTTTTTT
TRBJ2-2 | TRBV6-1 | . | few | CASSEVGNTGELFF | TGTGCCAGCAGTGAAGTTGGGAACACCGGGGAGCTGTTTTTT
TRBJ1-2 | TRBV12-3/TRBV12-4 | . | . | CASGLIGRDGYTF | TGTGCCAGCGGTCTCATCGGGCGCGATGGCTACACCTTC
TRBJ1-5 | TRBV20-1 | TRBD1 | few | CSARGATGSLPQHF | TGCAGTGCTAGAGGGGCGACAGGGAGCTTGCCCCAGCATTTT
TRBJ1-1 | TRBV12-3/TRBV12-4 | . | . | CASSHSDGNTEAFF | TGTGCCAGCAGTCATTCGGACGGGAACACTGAAGCTTTCTTT
TRBJ1-1 | TRBV6-1 | TRBD1 | few | CASRSGQGRFTEAFF | TGTGCCAGCAGGTCAGGACAGGGGCGGTTCACTGAAGCTTTCTTT
TRBJ1-1 | TRBV5-1 | . | . | CASTGYMNTEAFF | TGCGCCAGCACTGGCTACATGAACACTGAAGCTTTCTTT
TRBJ2-5 | TRBV5-1 | TRBD1 | few | CASRPRRAGGPQETQYF | TGCGCCAGCAGGCCAAGAAGGGCAGGGGGACCACAAGAGACCCAGTACTTC
TRBJ2-7 | TRBV13 | . | many | CASSLRLASYEQYF | TGTGCCAGCAGCTTAAGGTTAGCCTCCTACGAGCAGTACTTC
TRBJ1-1 | TRBV12-3/TRBV12-4 | . | few | CASTPLSMNTEAFF | TGTGCCAGCACCCCCCTCAGCATGAACACTGAAGCTTTCTTT
TRBJ1-6 | TRBV20-1 | . | few | CSARNKGDSLHF | TGCAGTGCTAGGAACAAAGGGGACTCCCTCCACTTT
TRBJ1-6 | TRBV27 | . | . | CASSLPDSSSPLHF | TGTGCCAGCAGTTTACCGGACAGTAGTTCACCCCTCCACTTT
TRBJ2-7 | TRBV30 | TRBD1 | . | CAWSVKRGRLYEQYF | TGTGCCTGGAGTGTAAAGAGGGGGCGACTCTACGAGCAGTACTTC
TRBJ1-2 | TRBV5-1 | . | few | CASSFPDPLGGYTF | TGCGCCAGCAGCTTTCCGGATCCCCTCGGTGGCTACACCTTC
TRBJ1-5 | TRBV20-1 | . | . | CSARIGVYNQPQHF | TGCAGTGCTAGAATAGGGGTCTACAATCAGCCCCAGCATTTT
TRBJ1-1 | TRBV28 | TRBD1 | few | CASSFDRGTYTEAFF | TGTGCCAGCAGTTTCGACAGGGGGACGTACACTGAAGCTTTCTTT
TRBJ1-1 | TRBV6-1 | . | many | CASSDMGATEAFF | TGTGCCAGCAGTGATATGGGGGCCACTGAAGCTTTCTTT
TRBJ1-6 | TRBV5-5 | . | few | CASSLAGRSMNSPLHF | TGTGCCAGCAGCTTGGCGGGTAGAAGCATGAATTCACCCCTCCACTTT
TRBJ1-2 | TRBV29-1 | . | . | CSVHTGRADYGYTF | TGCAGCGTCCACACGGGCAGAGCAGACTATGGCTACACCTTC
TRBJ1-2 | TRBV11-2 | TRBD1 | . | CASRQTGRLDGYTF | TGTGCCAGCCGACAGACAGGGAGACTCGATGGCTACACCTTC
TRBJ1-2 | TRBV7-9 | . | . | CASSPDLRSINYGYTF | TGTGCCAGCAGCCCAGATCTGCGATCAATTAACTATGGCTACACCTTC
TRBJ1-1 | TRBV2 | . | many | CASSAEGNTEAFF | TGTGCCAGCAGTGCAGAGGGGAACACTGAAGCTTTCTTT
TRBJ2-2 | TRBV29-1 | . | . | CSVYRDGNTGELFF | TGCAGCGTTTATCGGGACGGGAACACCGGGGAGCTGTTTTTT
TRBJ2-2 | TRBV11-3 | . | . | CASSLSGVSGGELFF | TGTGCCAGCAGCTTGAGTGGGGTTAGCGGCGGGGAGCTGTTTTTT
TRBJ1-1 | TRBV7-3 | TRBD1 | few | CASSHQGGMNTEAFF | TGTGCCAGCAGCCATCAGGGGGGAATGAACACTGAAGCTTTCTTT
TRBJ1-6 | TRBV7-3 | . | . | CASSQMRDSPLHF | TGTGCCAGCAGCCAAATGAGAGATTCACCCCTCCACTTT